The 27 T cell receptor beta chains given below trace back to one sample, sequenced in a study of STAT5B mutations in CD4+ large granular lymphocyte leukemia. Only in-frame clones appear in the TCRdb table, and some are missing; sequencing was by immunoSEQ multiplex PCR. Of tens of thousands of clones listed, about four fifths are singletons. Sequenced sample: CD4+ T cells from blood buffy coats. Source of these receptors: a human donor in good health.

The gene calls are TRBV19 and TRBJ1-5; unclear D gene. With 1 base removed from V and 1 base from J, the gap between germline ends came to 5 bases. CDR3 length: 14 residues. Germline V lookup: CDR1 LNHDA, CDR2 SQIVND (reference sequence). CDR3 amino acids: CASSIGMSNQPQHF. DNA for the CDR3: TGTGCCAGTAGTATAGGGATGAGCAATCAGCCCCAGCATTTT.

V usage is TRBV11-3 and J usage is TRBJ2-2; either TRBD1 or TRBD2 may fit D (6 bases each). The CDR3 is 15 amino acids. V was pared by 4 bases and J by 4 bases, with 13 bases between. Germline assignment: CDR1 SGHNT and CDR2 YENEEA. In DNA form, the CDR3 reads TGTGCCAGCAGCTCCACGGGGGCGGGCACCGGGGAGCTGTTTTTT. It encodes CASSSTGAGTGELFF.

This clone was recorded only once. This rearrangement joins TRBV7-6 to TRBJ2-5, with 8 bases that match TRBD1. Trimming took 5 bases from V and 5 from J; bases not matched to a gene: 4. The CDR3 is 13 amino acids. Germline V CDR1 and CDR2: SGHVS, FNYEAQ. CDR3 region: CASSKDRVETQYF. The CDR3 DNA is TGTGCCAGCAGCAAGGACAGGGTTGAGACCCAGTACTTC.

V gene TRBV5-8 combines with J gene TRBJ2-3; the match to TRBD1 covers 7 bases. Per the germline V gene, CDR1 is SGHTS and CDR2 is YDEGEE. This CDR3 is built from 14 residues. The V and J ends lost 7 bases and 4 bases, in that order; junction bases with no gene match: 9. The CDR3, as DNA: TGTGCCAGCTCGACAGGGAAGGCGGCAGATACGCAGTATTTT. This sequence encodes CASSTGKAADTQYF.

V gene TRBV2 combines with J gene TRBJ1-1; D is uncertain. The CDR3 contains 13 residues. The germline V gene encodes CDR1 SNHLY and CDR2 FYNNEI. Deletions cut 6 bases from V and 0 bases from J, with 8 bases between. In DNA, the CDR3 is TGTGCCAGCAGGGGGATGATGAACACTGAAGCTTTCTTT. It codes for CASRGMMNTEAFF.

J is TRBJ2-1 and V is TRBV30; 13 bases line up with TRBD2. Trimming removed 0 bases from V and 7 bases from J; junction bases left unmatched: 15. The CDR3 sequence is 19 residues long. CDR1 is GTSNPN and CDR2 is SVGIG in the germline V gene (reference sequence). Written as DNA, the CDR3 is TGTGCCTGGAGTGTACTCGCCACCACCGGACTAGCGGGGGTGAATGAGCAGTTCTTC. Residues: CAWSVLATTGLAGVNEQFF. Full variable domain (outside the CDR3, taken from reference TRBV30 and TRBJ2-1): SQTIHQWPATLVQPVGSPLSLECTVEGTSNPNLYWYRQAAGRGLQLLFYSVGIGQISSEVPQNLSASRPQDRQFILSSKKLLLSDSGFYLCAWSVLATTGLAGVNEQFFGPGTRLTVL.

This clone showed up just once. The gene calls are TRBV5-4 and TRBJ2-7; D perhaps matches TRBD2 (6 bases). Germline V CDR1 and CDR2: SGHNT, YYREEE (reference sequence). V gave up 4 bases and J gave up 3 bases, with 17 bases separating them. The CDR3 loop spans 15 amino acids. In nucleotides, the CDR3 is TGTGCCAGCAGCGCTCCTCCGGGGGATGGCTACGAGCAGTACTTC. It specifies CASSAPPGDGYEQYF.

This chain joins TRBV19 and TRBJ2-2, with TRBD2 matching 10 bases. With V trimmed by 6 bases and J by 5 bases, 6 bases remained unmatched. Per germline, CDR1 LNHDA and CDR2 SQIVND (reference sequence). This CDR3 spans 15 amino acids. The CDR3 spells CASRTRTSGTGELFF. The CDR3 DNA reads TGTGCCAGTAGAACACGGACTAGCGGTACCGGGGAGCTGTTTTTT.

This chain joins TRBV6-5 and TRBJ2-2; D possibly corresponds to TRBD1 (5 bases). Per germline, CDR1 MNHEY and CDR2 SVGAGI. Deletions cut 2 bases from V and 4 bases from J, with 14 bases between. This CDR3 has 16 residues. CDR3 amino acids: CASSYQLGARTGELFF. In nucleotides, the CDR3 is TGTGCCAGCAGTTACCAGTTAGGGGCGCGCACCGGGGAGCTGTTTTTT.

The V and J genes are TRBV5-1 and TRBJ2-7; tentatively, D is TRBD2 (5 bases). This CDR3 has 14 residues. CDR1 is SGHRS, CDR2 YFSETQ, per germline. Trimming shortened V by 0 bases and J by 3 bases, and 10 bases separated the two germline ends. The CDR3 DNA is TGCGCCAGCAGCTTGGCGGCCGGGGACTACGAGCAGTACTTC. Translated, it gives CASSLAAGDYEQYF.

This rearrangement joins TRBV6-1 to TRBJ2-4; 10 bases fit TRBD1. The trim removed 4 bases at V and 8 bases at J, leaving 8 bases unmatched. Germline V lookup: CDR1 MNHNS, CDR2 SASEGT. The CDR3 contains 15 residues. CDR3 residues: CASSVGGTGEDIQYF. CDR3 DNA: TGTGCCAGCAGTGTAGGGGGGACAGGGGAGGACATTCAGTACTTC.

This clone was seen a few times. The chain joins TRBV5-4 to TRBJ1-1, with D perhaps matching TRBD1 (6 bases). V lost 0 bases, J lost 5 bases, and 17 bases lay in between. The CDR3 loop spans 16 amino acids. CDR1 is SGHNT, CDR2 YYREEE, per germline (reference sequence). The CDR3 DNA sequence: TGTGCCAGCAGCTTGGCCCTACAGGGAGGGGAGACTGAAGCTTTCTTT. Translating gives CASSLALQGGETEAFF. Together with reference TRBV5-4 and TRBJ1-1, the CDR3 gives the full variable domain: ETGVTQSPTHLIKTRGQQVTLRCSSQSGHNTVSWYQQALGQGPQFIFQYYREEENGRGNFPPRFSGLQFPNYSSELNVNALELDDSALYLCASSLALQGGETEAFFGQGTRLTVV.

V is TRBV7-9 and J is TRBJ2-3, with 7 bases matching TRBD1. The CDR3 runs to 15 residues. Germline CDR1 is SEHNR and CDR2 is FQNEAQ (reference sequence). V lost 8 bases and J lost 2; bases outside the gene matches: 10. The CDR3 nucleotides are TGTGCCAGCCTAAGTTGGGGACAGATCACAGATACGCAGTATTTT. Its translation: CASLSWGQITDTQYF.

V usage is TRBV28 and J usage is TRBJ2-5; D is perhaps TRBD1 or TRBD2 (5 bases each). This CDR3 is built from 12 residues. Per the germline V gene, CDR1 is MDHEN and CDR2 is SYDVKM. V lost 1 base, J lost 8 bases, and 8 bases lay in between. In DNA form, the CDR3 reads TGTGCCAGCAGTTTATTGGGGGAAACCCAGTACTTC. This codes for CASSLLGETQYF.

This clone was picked up a small number of times. The chain recombines TRBV2 with TRBJ1-5; 7 bases line up with TRBD1. The V gene end was trimmed by 1 base and the J gene end by 5 bases; junction bases not matched to a gene: 5. Germline values: CDR1 SNHLY, CDR2 FYNNEI. There are 15 residues in the CDR3. The CDR3 loop reads CASSEEGQGDQPQHF. CDR3 in DNA: TGTGCCAGCAGTGAAGAAGGGCAGGGGGATCAGCCCCAGCATTTT.

The rearrangement uses TRBV28 and TRBJ2-2; 7 nucleotides line up with TRBD2. Unmatched junction bases numbered 5, after V lost 6 bases and J lost 7 bases. Germline CDR1 and CDR2: MDHEN and SYDVKM. The CDR3 consists of 13 residues. This chain's CDR3 is CASRTPGGGELFF. The CDR3 DNA reads as TGTGCCAGCAGGACACCGGGGGGCGGGGAGCTGTTTTTT.

This clone was recorded a few times. V usage is TRBV7-9 and J usage is TRBJ2-2, with a possible D match to TRBD2 (5 bases). Germline V gene lookup returns CDR1 SEHNR and CDR2 FQNEAQ (reference sequence). There are 15 residues in the CDR3. Trimming removed 5 bases from V and 1 base from J, with 11 bases in between. This chain's CDR3 is CASSIPAGNTGELFF. The CDR3 DNA reads as TGTGCCAGCAGCATTCCCGCGGGGAACACCGGGGAGCTGTTTTTT.

The CDR3 region is CASSPWTGDQETQYF. For the CDR3, the DNA is TGCGCCAGCAGTCCCTGGACAGGGGATCAAGAGACCCAGTACTTC. The chain is built from TRBV5-1 and TRBJ2-5, with TRBD1 identical over 9 bases. In germline, CDR1 is SGHRS, CDR2 YFSETQ. V trimming: 5 bases; J trimming: 2 bases; junction bases outside the gene matches: 7. This CDR3 region has 15 residues. The whole variable domain, filled in from reference TRBV5-1 and TRBJ2-5, reads KAGVTQTPRYLIKTRGQQVTLSCSPISGHRSVSWYQQTPGQGLQFLFEYFSETQRNKGNFPGRFSGRQFSNSRSEMNVSTLELGDSALYLCASSPWTGDQETQYFGPGTRLLVL.

V usage is TRBV10-2 and J usage is TRBJ2-5; D possibly corresponds to TRBD1 (6 bases). The V gene lost 7 bases and the J gene lost 1 base, with 16 bases spanning the gap. In germline, CDR1 is WSHSY, CDR2 SAAADI. This CDR3 spans 15 amino acids. Here the CDR3 reads CASNEWKGGQETQYF. The CDR3 DNA follows: TGCGCCAGCAATGAATGGAAAGGGGGCCAAGAGACCCAGTACTTC.

In this sample, this clone turned up a few times. This chain uses TRBV23-1 with TRBJ1-6; possible D gene TRBD1, 5 bases. TRBV23-1 is filed as an ORF, its function uncertain. V lost 6 bases and J lost 8, with 20 bases in between. The CDR3 is made up of 16 amino acids. The CDR3 spells CASRPSTGSKYSPLHF. As DNA, the CDR3 is TGCGCCAGCAGACCATCAACAGGTTCGAAGTATTCACCCCTCCACTTT.

This clone was recorded a few times. Other DNA sequences in this specimen translate into the identical CDR3. This sequence joins TRBV7-2 and TRBJ2-7; maybe TRBD2 (5 bases). Per germline, CDR1 SGHTA and CDR2 FQGNSA. V lost 5 bases and J lost 4, with 15 bases in between. The CDR3 has 14 residues. CDR3 nucleotides: TGTGCCAGCAGCCCCTCCGGGATAAAATACGAGCAGTACTTC. Its translation is CASSPSGIKYEQYF.

V usage is TRBV5-4 and J usage is TRBJ1-4; D might be TRBD1 (5 bases). V was pared by 0 bases and J by 5 bases, with 14 bases between. Germline assignment: CDR1 SGHNT and CDR2 YYREEE (reference sequence). The CDR3 covers 16 residues. Here the CDR3 reads CASSLEALGGNEKLFF. CDR3 DNA: TGTGCCAGCAGCTTGGAGGCCCTTGGGGGGAATGAAAAACTGTTTTTT.

This rearrangement joins TRBV5-5 to TRBJ1-1; 9 nucleotides align to TRBD1. CDR1 and CDR2 (germline): SGHKS, YYEKEE (reference sequence). The CDR3 runs to 15 residues. V dropped 3 bases and J dropped 2; count of bases not matched to a gene: 5. The CDR3, as DNA: TGTGCCAGCAGCTGGGGACAGGGAATAAACACTGAAGCTTTCTTT. This translates into CASSWGQGINTEAFF.

This clone showed up just a few times. The chain couples TRBV5-4 to TRBJ2-2; D possibly matches TRBD1 or TRBD2 (5 bases each). Germline CDR1 SGHNT, CDR2 YYREEE (reference sequence). The CDR3 loop spans 14 amino acids. Trimming took off 4 bases at V and 7 bases at J, with 14 bases between the two ends. The CDR3 DNA reads TGTGCCAGCAGCGTTGGGGGATACAGCGGGGAGCTGTTTTTT. Translation gives CASSVGGYSGELFF.

V gene TRBV19 combines with J gene TRBJ2-1; D gene uncertain. Trimming took off 10 bases at V and 7 bases at J, with 17 bases between the two ends. Per germline, CDR1 LNHDA and CDR2 SQIVND (reference sequence). The length of the CDR3 is 13 residues. CDR3 DNA: TGTGCCATCGAGACCGAGGAGTCTAATGAGCAGTTCTTC. Its protein is CAIETEESNEQFF.

The J gene is TRBJ2-7, the V gene TRBV4-2, with 11 bases matching TRBD2. The V segment lost 3 bases and the J segment 2 bases; nucleotides outside the gene matches: 3. The CDR3 contains 15 residues. Germline V gene data show CDR1 as LGHNA and CDR2 as YNFKEQ. CDR3 amino acids: CASSHTSGSPYEQYF. The CDR3 DNA follows: TGTGCCAGCAGCCATACTAGCGGGAGTCCCTACGAGCAGTACTTC.

The chain couples TRBV15 to TRBJ2-1; TRBD2 might be the D (6 bases). Germline V CDR1 and CDR2: LNHNV, YYDKDF (reference sequence). This CDR3 contains 16 residues. Trimming took 3 bases from V and 2 from J, leaving 14 bases between them. This chain's CDR3 is CATSRRGTPPYNEQFF. Written as DNA, the CDR3 is TGTGCCACCAGCAGGAGAGGGACTCCCCCCTACAATGAGCAGTTCTTC.